The 21 T cell receptor beta chains below all came from one sample that was sequenced in a study of PD-L1 blockade in urothelial cancer. Described time point: pretreatment peripheral blood. Some clones are missing from TCRdb's copy, which holds only in-frame ones; the method was immunoSEQ multiplex PCR. The data show around 70,000 clones, with under 90% seen just once and around 4.2% held by the top ten. Sequences were derived from PBMCs, sampled around atezolizumab (anti-PD-L1) treatment. These receptor sequences come from a man in his 70s with urothelial cancer.

The V call is TRBV2, the J call TRBJ2-1, with D hard to call. Germline assignment: CDR1 SNHLY and CDR2 FYNNEI. Trimming stripped 4 bases from V and 7 bases from J, with 14 bases between. This CDR3 contains 14 residues. The CDR3 DNA is TGTGCCAGCAGTGCGTCGCAGGCCTGGAATGAGCAGTTCTTC. This codes for CASSASQAWNEQFF.

This chain connects TRBV6-5 to TRBJ1-3; 10 nucleotides agree with TRBD1. The CDR3 extends over 15 amino acids. With V trimmed by 6 bases and J by 2 bases, 4 bases remained unmatched. Germline V gene lookup returns CDR1 MNHEY and CDR2 SVGAGI. The CDR3 DNA reads as TGTGCCAGCAGCCGGGGGACAGGGGCTGGAAACACCATATATTTT. Amino acids: CASSRGTGAGNTIYF.

This clone came up a few times. This CDR3 reads CASSGDRAYEQYF. The CDR3 bases are TGTGCCAGCAGTGGTGACAGGGCCTACGAGCAGTACTTC. The chain is built from TRBV2 and TRBJ2-7; TRBD1 matches at 7 bases. This CDR3 spans 13 amino acids. CDR1 SNHLY and CDR2 FYNNEI come from the germline V gene. The V segment lost 4 bases and the J segment 2 bases; nucleotides outside the gene matches: 2.

This chain links TRBV5-1 with TRBJ1-1; D uncertain. The CDR3 extends over 13 amino acids. Per germline, CDR1 SGHRS and CDR2 YFSETQ. The ends were cut back, 2 bases at V and 1 base at J, with 6 bases in the middle. In DNA form, the CDR3 reads TGCGCCAGCAGCTTATCACAGAACACTGAAGCTTTCTTT. Residues: CASSLSQNTEAFF.

This chain connects TRBV7-2 to TRBJ2-5; D is ambiguous. Germline CDR1 SGHTA, CDR2 FQGNSA. The germline V and J ends were trimmed by 5 bases and 10 bases, with 11 bases remaining between them. The CDR3 spans 11 residues. In DNA, the CDR3 is TGTGCCAGCAGCCCCCGAGAAAACCAGTACTTC. It specifies CASSPRENQYF.

The rearrangement joins TRBV6-5 to TRBJ1-2; D is possibly TRBD1 (5 bases). The germline V gene encodes CDR1 MNHEY and CDR2 SVGAGI. V was cut by 8 bases and J by 4 bases, with 17 bases left in between. The CDR3 has 14 residues. The CDR3 is CASGRGSEGYGYTF. The CDR3 DNA sequence: TGTGCCAGCGGGCGGGGGAGCGAGGGCTATGGCTACACCTTC.

This chain links TRBV4-1 with TRBJ2-2; tentative D call: TRBD2 (5 bases). Per germline, CDR1 MGHRA and CDR2 YSYEKL. V lost 2 bases and J lost 6, with 16 bases in between. CDR3 length equals 16 residues. The CDR3 nucleotides are TGCGCCAGCAGCCAATCGGCGGGCCCTAGCCCCGGGGAGCTGTTTTTT. Protein: CASSQSAGPSPGELFF.

This chain links TRBV29-1 with TRBJ2-1; D is possibly TRBD1 (5 bases). The CDR3 consists of 13 residues. V was trimmed by 3 bases and J by 6 bases, leaving 12 bases between them. Germline loops: CDR1 SQVTM, CDR2 ANQGSEA. CDR3 nucleotide sequence: TGCAGCGTTGAGGGGCAGGCAGGCAATGAGCAGTTCTTC. This gives the protein CSVEGQAGNEQFF.

The chain uses TRBV5-1 and TRBJ2-5; 9 bases agree with TRBD2. The CDR3 loop spans 17 amino acids. In germline, CDR1 is SGHRS, CDR2 YFSETQ. Germline trimming cut 6 bases from V and 5 bases from J; bases unmatched to any gene: 17. CDR3 bases: TGCGCCAGCACCACCGGTTCGATAGCGGGAGCCCGGGAGACCCAGTACTTC. This sequence encodes CASTTGSIAGARETQYF.

J is TRBJ2-2 and V is TRBV9; tentative D call: TRBD1 (5 bases). This CDR3 comprises 14 residues. V was clipped by 2 bases and J by 5 bases, with 10 bases between them. Germline V gene data show CDR1 as SGDLS and CDR2 as YYNGEE. CDR3 sequence reads: CASSVVSGTGELFF. In nucleotides, the CDR3 is TGTGCCAGCAGCGTCGTATCAGGGACCGGGGAGCTGTTTTTT.

This chain links TRBV1 with TRBJ1-3. The better agreement between TRBJ2-2 and the DNA end casts doubt on the J call. TRBV1 is reported as a pseudogene. The CDR3 contains 15 residues. The CDR3 protein is CTSSDPDSYTGELFF. DNA of the CDR3: TGCACCAGCAGCGACCCCGACTCCTACACCGGGGAGCTGTTTTTT.

This chain connects TRBV5-5 to TRBJ2-1, with 10 positions matching TRBD2. V trimming: 1 base; J trimming: 6 bases; junction bases outside the gene matches: 4. The CDR3 length is 15 residues. Germline CDR1 and CDR2: SGHKS and YYEKEE (reference sequence). CDR3 bases: TGTGCCAGCAGCTTGTTACTAGCGGGATCCAATGAGCAGTTCTTC. As protein: CASSLLLAGSNEQFF.

V is TRBV5-1 and J is TRBJ2-2; 7 nucleotides agree with TRBD2. Trimming at V came to 3 bases and at J to 5 bases, leaving 7 bases not matched to a gene. Germline V gives CDR1 SGHRS, CDR2 YFSETQ. This CDR3 is built from 15 residues. The CDR3 nucleotides are TGCGCCAGCAGCTCAGCGGGGAGAGATACCGGGGAGCTGTTTTTT. It translates to CASSSAGRDTGELFF.

The chain carries TRBV7-2 and TRBJ2-1, with 7 nucleotides matching TRBD1. The J segment lost 2 bases and the V segment lost 3 bases, leaving 1 base of the junction unmatched. Germline CDR1 SGHTA, CDR2 FQGNSA. The CDR3 is 14 residues long. The CDR3 DNA reads TGTGCCAGCAGCTTGCAGGGGGCCTACAATGAGCAGTTCTTC. As protein: CASSLQGAYNEQFF.

V is TRBV21-1 and J is TRBJ1-5. TRBV21-1 is a recognized pseudogene. This CDR3 spans 17 amino acids. The CDR3, as DNA: TGTGCCAGCAGCAATCGGGGGGGGATGAGGAGCAATCAGCCCCAGCATTTT. It is translated as CASSNRGGMRSNQPQHF.

V and J are TRBV19 and TRBJ2-4, with 7 bases fitting TRBD1. This CDR3 contains 15 residues. V was clipped by 6 bases and J by 6 bases; unmatched bases: 11. The germline gives CDR1 LNHDA, CDR2 SQIVND (reference sequence). The CDR3 coding sequence is TGTGCCAGTAGACAGATTACAGGGGATGGAAACATTCAGTACTTC. Translating it yields CASRQITGDGNIQYF.

The chain employs TRBV4-1 and TRBJ2-3; D not certain. Per germline, CDR1 MGHRA and CDR2 YSYEKL. The CDR3 is 14 amino acids. Deletions cut 4 bases from V and 3 bases from J, with 11 bases between. In nucleotides, the CDR3 is TGCGCCAGCAGCCTCCTCTACTCAACAGATACGCAGTATTTT. Protein: CASSLLYSTDTQYF.

About this clone: Additional DNA sequences in this sample encode the identical CDR3. The rearrangement joins TRBV27 to TRBJ2-7; TRBD1 is a possible D gene (5 bases). Trimming took off 3 bases at V and 2 bases at J, with 11 bases between the two ends. Germline values: CDR1 MNHEY, CDR2 SMNVEV (reference sequence). The CDR3 has 14 residues. CDR3 coding DNA: TGTGCCAGCAGTTTTGGTGCAGGGACCTACGAGCAGTACTTC. Protein sequence: CASSFGAGTYEQYF.

The chain employs TRBV29-1 and TRBJ2-3; 8 nucleotides agree with TRBD1. After removal of 7 bases from V and 6 bases from J, the junction contained 18 bases not matched to a gene. The CDR3 covers 16 residues. The germline V gene has CDR1 SQVTM and CDR2 ANQGSEA. The CDR3 region has the DNA TGCAGCGCCTCTTCCCGGCAGGGGGCGGGAATGGATACGCAGTATTTT. It encodes CSASSRQGAGMDTQYF.

The rearrangement joins TRBV15 to TRBJ1-5; perhaps TRBD1 as D (6 bases). CDR3 length: 17 amino acids. The V and J ends lost 4 bases and 0 bases respectively, with 16 bases between them. CDR1 is LNHNV, CDR2 YYDKDF, per germline (reference sequence). The CDR3 is CATSTHLDSNSNQPQHF. The CDR3 bases are TGTGCCACCAGCACACACCTGGACAGCAATAGCAATCAGCCCCAGCATTTT. Together with reference TRBV15 and TRBJ1-5, the CDR3 gives the full variable domain: DAMVIQNPRYQVTQFGKPVTLSCSQTLNHNVMYWYQQKSSQAPKLLFHYYDKDFNNEADTPDNFQSRRPNTSFCFLDIRSPGLGDTAMYLCATSTHLDSNSNQPQHFGDGTRLSIL.

The chain is built from TRBV5-5 and TRBJ2-3; 7 bases agree with TRBD2. This CDR3 contains 14 residues. CDR1 SGHKS and CDR2 YYEKEE come from the germline V gene (reference sequence). The junction had 3 bases not matched to a gene; V was cut back by 4 bases and J by 1 base. The CDR3 nucleotides are TGTGCCAGCAGCCAAACTAGCGGCACAGATACGCAGTATTTT. As protein: CASSQTSGTDTQYF.